What follows describes a single T cell receptor beta chain. Original handling: Reference gene primer amplification in the assay estimated nucleated cell counts. Assay: immunoSEQ multiplex PCR; the TCRdb copy retains only in-frame clones and omits some. The V and J calls and clone size come from that table; D and trimming were worked out from the DNA. Of roughly 250,000 clones in the sample, around nine tenths were seen once. V lost 5 bases, J lost 8 bases, and 7 bases stayed unmatched. CDR1 is SGHTA and CDR2 is FQGNSA in the germline V gene. CDR3 size: 13 residues. These data come from a study of blood T cell repertoires in COVID-19. Across the study: Sample material is recorded as cDNA or gDNA derived from T cells, B-cell-depleted T cells, or PBMCs.

Self-reported history from a screening survey and questionnaire set each donor's cohort. Among Cohort 3 donors, those recovered had two negative PCRs, clearance, or symptom resolution. The receptor's source is a woman younger than 35 who had recovered from COVID-19. The chain links TRBV7-2 to TRBJ1-2, with 8 bases that match TRBD1. Sequenced sample: PBMCs or T cells enriched from blood (not recorded which). CDR3 loop: CASSPGQGWGYTF. As DNA, the CDR3 is TGTGCCAGCAGCCCAGGACAGGGCTGGGGCTACACCTTC. The whole variable domain, remainder taken from reference TRBV7-2 and TRBJ1-2, is GAGVSQSPSNKVTEKGKDVELRCDPISGHTALYWYRQSLGQGLEFLIYFQGNSAPDKSGLPSDRFSAERTGGSVSTLTIQRTQQEDSAVYLCASSPGQGWGYTFGSGTRLTVV.